A selection of T cell receptor beta chains follows, all from one sample in a study of shared clonotypes between healthy human individuals. Assay used: immunoSEQ multiplex PCR; TCRdb lists only in-frame clones, some missing. The sample contains about 480,000 clones, 60% to 80% of which appear only once. The source material was PBMCs. Every receptor here comes from a woman aged 40 to 50 in good health. Some clones in this sample may be carry-over from other donors' samples. CDR3s include the opening cysteine and the closing phenylalanine or tryptophan. Fields, in order: V gene, J gene, D gene, CDR3 length, clone size, CDR3 protein, CDR3 DNA. The D gene is left open where the match is weak. Clone size, where shown, is once, few, many, or a class for clones that have expanded.

>TRBV25-1|TRBJ2-5|-|14|-
CASSEWAAQETQYF
TGTGCCAGCAGTGAATGGGCAGCTCAAGAGACCCAGTACTTC
>TRBV5-1|TRBJ2-3|-|14|many
CASSPTTSTDTQYF
TGCGCCAGCAGCCCTACAACTAGCACAGATACGCAGTATTTT
>TRBV29-1|TRBJ2-3|TRBD2|14|-
CSVLGLAGPDTQYF
TGCAGCGTGTTGGGACTAGCGGGACCAGATACGCAGTATTTT
>TRBV7-7|TRBJ2-1|-|14|few
CASSPGPDNNEQFF
TGTGCTAGCAGCCCGGGACCAGACAACAATGAGCAGTTCTTC
>TRBV11-2|TRBJ1-1|-|13|-
CASSENGHTEAFF
TGTGCCAGCAGCGAAAATGGCCACACTGAAGCTTTCTTT
>TRBV19|TRBJ1-2|-|15|few
CASSAAVTAIYGYTF
TGTGCCAGTAGTGCTGCGGTGACAGCTATCTATGGCTACACCTTC
>TRBV7-2|TRBJ2-1|-|14|-
CASSFLGEYNEQFF
TGTGCCAGCAGCTTCCTGGGTGAATACAATGAGCAGTTCTTC
>TRBV29-1|TRBJ2-7|-|14|few
CSVAGSRSYYEQYF
TGCAGCGTTGCTGGGAGTAGGTCCTACTACGAGCAGTACTTC
>TRBV29-1|TRBJ2-3|TRBD2|17|-
CSSQGSGNFYSTDTQYF
TGCAGCTCCCAGGGTAGCGGGAACTTCTATAGCACAGATACGCAGTATTTT
>TRBV14|TRBJ2-5|TRBD2|16|-
CASSPGLAGGDETQYF
TGTGCCAGCAGCCCCGGACTAGCGGGAGGAGATGAGACCCAGTACTTC
>TRBV11-2|TRBJ2-1|TRBD2|15|medium-sized
CASSVQAGGYNEQFF
TGTGCCAGCAGCGTGCAAGCGGGAGGATACAATGAGCAGTTCTTC
>TRBV5-1|TRBJ2-3|-|14|-
CASSPLSGPDTQYF
TGCGCCAGCAGCCCCCTGTCGGGACCAGATACGCAGTATTTT
>TRBV5-8|TRBJ1-5|-|14|-
CASSLVGSYQPQHF
TGTGCCAGCAGCTTGGTCGGCAGCTATCAGCCCCAGCATTTT
>TRBV6-1|TRBJ1-1|-|13|-
CASSRDSGAEAFF
TGTGCCAGCAGTCGCGACAGCGGCGCTGAAGCTTTCTTT
>TRBV28|TRBJ2-7|-|14|-
CASSLGRGRGEQYF
TGTGCCAGCAGTTTAGGCAGGGGGAGGGGGGAGCAGTACTTC
>TRBV7-6|TRBJ2-7|-|13|-
CASSLAGSYEQYF
TGTGCCAGCAGCTTAGCTGGATCCTACGAGCAGTACTTC
>TRBV10-3|TRBJ1-1|-|12|-
CAISAYRTEAFF
TGTGCCATCAGTGCATACAGGACTGAAGCTTTCTTT
>TRBV6-5|TRBJ2-1|TRBD2|15|once
CASSYSREGLNEQFF
TGTGCCAGCAGTTACTCGCGGGAGGGGCTTAATGAGCAGTTCTTC
>TRBV7-2|TRBJ1-1|-|14|-
CASTQVGQNTEAFF
TGTGCCAGCACCCAAGTGGGACAAAACACTGAAGCTTTCTTT
>TRBV28|TRBJ2-5|-|15|-
CASSSPQGGLETQYF
TGTGCCAGCAGCTCACCCCAGGGGGGATTGGAGACCCAGTACTTC
>TRBV18|TRBJ1-2|-|13|-
CASSPETGYSYTF
TGTGCCAGCTCACCAGAGACAGGATATTCCTACACCTTC
>TRBV9|TRBJ2-1|TRBD1|15|few
CASSPGTGHWGVQFF
TGTGCCAGCAGCCCCGGGACAGGGCATTGGGGGGTGCAGTTCTTC
>TRBV9|TRBJ2-7|-|14|-
CASSVGQESYEQYF
TGTGCCAGCAGCGTAGGGCAGGAATCCTACGAGCAGTACTTC
>TRBV2|TRBJ2-5|-|11|-
CASTVRETQYF
TGTGCCAGCACTGTTCGAGAGACCCAGTACTTC
>TRBV27|TRBJ1-2|-|14|-
CASSPRGEAHGYTF
TGTGCCAGCAGTCCCCGGGGCGAGGCTCATGGCTACACCTTC
>TRBV9|TRBJ2-7|-|14|few
CASSVDPGASEQYF
TGTGCCAGCAGCGTAGATCCCGGGGCTAGCGAGCAGTACTTC
>TRBV4-3|TRBJ2-2|TRBD1|14|few
CASSQDDRVGELFF
TGCGCCAGCAGCCAAGATGACAGGGTCGGGGAGCTGTTTTTT
>TRBV5-6|TRBJ2-7|TRBD2|16|-
CASSSPLAVYSYEQYF
TGTGCCAGCAGTTCGCCTCTAGCGGTTTACTCCTACGAGCAGTACTTC
>TRBV28|TRBJ2-7|-|15|-
CASIPLGSGTYEQYF
TGTGCCAGCATCCCGCTTGGTAGCGGAACCTACGAGCAGTACTTC
>TRBV28|TRBJ2-2|TRBD1|15|-
CASIRTGMNTGELFF
TGTGCCAGCATTCGGACAGGGATGAACACCGGGGAGCTGTTTTTT
>TRBV7-2|TRBJ1-4|-|19|-
CASSLGGGFSTTTNEKLFF
TGTGCCAGCAGCTTAGGGGGGGGCTTCTCGACCACAACTAATGAAAAACTGTTTTTT
>TRBV29-1|TRBJ1-2|-|11|-
CSVYEAYGYTF
TGCAGCGTGTACGAGGCCTATGGCTACACCTTC
>TRBV7-2|TRBJ2-1|-|12|-
CASNQLVESQFF
TGTGCCAGCAACCAGCTTGTTGAAAGCCAGTTCTTC
>TRBV4-3|TRBJ2-3|-|16|-
CASSQEGYGLSDTQYF
TGCGCCAGCAGCCAAGAGGGTTACGGACTCTCAGATACGCAGTATTTT
>TRBV20-1|TRBJ1-4|-|11|-
CSVGFREKLFF
TGCAGTGTCGGGTTCAGGGAAAAACTGTTTTTT
>TRBV9|TRBJ2-1|TRBD2|16|-
CASSAGGTSRNNEQFF
TGTGCCAGCAGCGCCGGAGGGACTAGCAGAAACAATGAGCAGTTCTTC
>TRBV6-5|TRBJ1-2|-|16|-
CASSYWNTQGNYGYTF
TGTGCCAGCAGTTACTGGAATACACAGGGAAACTATGGCTACACCTTC
>TRBV12-5|TRBJ2-3|TRBD2|14|-
CASGDNRGGDTQYF
TGTGCTAGTGGCGATAATAGGGGAGGGGATACGCAGTATTTT
>TRBV5-1|TRBJ2-1|-|15|-
CASSLGGQTYNEQFF
TGCGCCAGCAGCTTGGGCGGTCAGACCTACAATGAGCAGTTCTTC
>TRBV28|TRBJ1-5|-|15|-
CAIPGYVGSNQPQHF
TGTGCCATACCAGGGTACGTTGGAAGCAATCAGCCCCAGCATTTT
>TRBV29-1|TRBJ2-7|TRBD2|16|-
CSVGDGGLGGNYEQYF
TGCAGCGTTGGAGACGGGGGACTAGGAGGGAATTACGAGCAGTACTTC
>TRBV5-1|TRBJ2-1|-|15|many
CASSLAYGSRNEQFF
TGCGCCAGCAGCTTGGCCTATGGTAGTAGGAATGAGCAGTTCTTC
>TRBV7-4|TRBJ1-3|-|16|-
CASNSGHMRGGNTIYF
TGTGCCAGCAACTCCGGCCATATGAGGGGCGGAAACACCATATATTTT
>TRBV5-4|TRBJ2-7|-|13|-
CASSPPGSYEQYF
TGTGCCAGCAGCCCTCCGGGGAGCTACGAGCAGTACTTC
>TRBV7-3|TRBJ2-3|TRBD2|15|-
CASSFSGTNTDTQYF
TGTGCCAGCAGCTTTTCCGGGACTAACACAGATACGCAGTATTTT
>TRBV28|TRBJ2-3|TRBD2|13|-
CASTRGGTDTQYF
TGTGCCAGCACCCGGGGGGGAACAGATACGCAGTATTTT
>TRBV5-1|TRBJ2-7|-|15|-
CASSGFGTEHYEQYF
TGCGCCAGCAGTGGGTTCGGGACGGAGCACTACGAGCAGTACTTC
>TRBV28|TRBJ2-1|-|11|-
CASSLYNEQFF
TGTGCCAGCAGTCTGTACAATGAGCAGTTCTTC
>TRBV4-2|TRBJ1-1|-|14|-
CASSQVAVNTEAFF
TGTGCCAGCAGCCAAGTTGCAGTGAACACTGAAGCTTTCTTT
>TRBV6-6|TRBJ1-1|-|12|-
CASSYVNTEAFF
TGTGCCAGCAGTTACGTGAACACTGAAGCTTTCTTT
>TRBV7-9|TRBJ2-3|TRBD2|14|-
CASSFTSVADTQYF
TGTGCCAGCAGCTTTACTAGCGTCGCAGATACGCAGTATTTT
>TRBV28|TRBJ2-3|TRBD1|17|-
CASSFSPGTGSADTQYF
TGTGCCAGCAGTTTTTCCCCCGGGACAGGGTCCGCAGATACGCAGTATTTT
>TRBV14|TRBJ2-2|-|14|-
CASSQKRITGELFF
TGTGCCAGCAGCCAAAAAAGGATCACCGGGGAGCTGTTTTTT
>TRBV27|TRBJ2-7|TRBD2|20|-
CASSLSPGPWGSGSSYEQYF
TGTGCCAGCAGTTTATCCCCAGGCCCTTGGGGGAGCGGGAGCTCCTACGAGCAGTACTTC